The clone carrying this T cell receptor beta chain was seen many times. Using RNA transcripts as the source, TCR beta CDR3 regions were amplified. The HTBI set primed first-round TCR CDR3 RT-PCR. Each CDR3 protein is one row after TCRdb ran MiXCR on the multiplex PCR reads. The sample includes 250,000 to 300,000 distinct CDR3 sequences, roughly an eighth of them seen just once. This sample is part of a study of T cells in Graves' hyperthyroidism and ophthalmopathy. The ends lost 3 bases at V and 5 bases at J; junction bases unmatched: 3. The CDR3 extends over 13 amino acids. CDR1 is MNHEY, CDR2 SVGEGT, per germline.

Sequenced: blood. The chain employs TRBV6-2 or TRBV6-3 and TRBJ1-2, with 7 bases that match TRBD1. The TCR was taken from a woman aged 40 to 50 with Graves' hyperthyroidism. This CDR3 is CASSYYRGYGYTF. The CDR3 coding sequence is TGTGCCAGCAGTTATTACAGGGGATATGGCTACACCTTC.